The sequence of this T cell receptor (beta chain) was determined in a study of T cell responses to AZD1222 COVID-19 vaccine. Study conclusions and caveats: Only five or six AZD1222 recipients were seropositive at baseline.

V was clipped by 0 bases and J by 9 bases; unmatched bases: 11. Germline CDR1 is SGDLS and CDR2 is YYNGEE. The CDR3 contains 16 residues. Clones were read by immunoSEQ multiplex PCR, and TCRdb kept only the in-frame ones, dropping some. The sample yields 160,000 or so clones, around 93% seen once. Concerning this clone itself: The antigen remains unidentified.

This receptor was taken from an adult in good health. The sequences come from peripheral blood, collected on day 0 of AZD1222 vaccination. The rearrangement joins TRBV9 to TRBJ2-1; TRBD2 aligns across 8 bases. The CDR3 is CASSVAGSGSVGEQFF. The CDR3 DNA reads TGTGCCAGCAGCGTAGCAGGCAGCGGGAGTGTTGGTGAGCAGTTCTTC.